These 28 T cell receptor beta chains originate from one sample sequenced in a study of T-cell memory formation after mild COVID-19. MiXCR, applied by TCRdb to the 5' RACE reads, yields one record per CDR3 protein. The sample yields 280,000 or so distinct CDR3 sequences, approximately 8% seen once. The sample was PBMCs or a T cell subset sorted from them (not recorded which). Receptors were obtained from a man between 18 and 29 years old who had mild COVID-19 (a few samples of this study predate the infection). Cell type and time point are not known.

This clonotype has a handful of counts. This chain links TRBV20-1 with TRBJ2-3; 7 bases map to TRBD1. V lost 0 bases and J lost 4; bases outside the gene matches: 7. This CDR3 spans 15 amino acids. Germline CDR1 DFQATT, CDR2 SNEGSKA (reference sequence). CDR3 residues: CSARDPQGGPDTQYF. CDR3 nucleotides: TGCAGTGCTAGAGACCCCCAAGGGGGCCCAGATACGCAGTATTTT.

The table lists this clonotype with a few counts. The rearrangement uses TRBV4-1 and TRBJ2-4; D is possibly TRBD2 (6 bases). Per the germline V gene, CDR1 is MGHRA and CDR2 is YSYEKL. This CDR3 is built from 14 residues. Deletions cut 1 base from V and 8 bases from J, with 12 bases between. The CDR3 sequence: CASSQVGGEDIQYF. CDR3 in DNA: TGCGCCAGCAGCCAAGTGGGAGGAGAGGACATTCAGTACTTC.

This clonotype turned up a few times. This CDR3 reads CASSHAPGRTGELFF. For the CDR3, the DNA is TGCGCCAGCAGCCACGCACCAGGGCGGACCGGGGAGCTGTTTTTT. V gene TRBV4-1 combines with J gene TRBJ2-2; a weak D match, TRBD1 (5 bases). Trimming took 3 bases from V and 5 from J, leaving 13 bases between them. The CDR3 runs 15 residues. Looked up from germline, CDR1 is MGHRA and CDR2 is YSYEKL.

The rearrangement links TRBV12-3 or TRBV12-4 to TRBJ2-7; 7 bases align to TRBD2. The CDR3 extends over 19 amino acids. With 5 bases clipped from V and 2 bases from J, the junction kept 21 bases outside the gene matches. The CDR3 here is CASSLRTAGRASGPYEQYF. CDR3 DNA sequence: TGTGCCAGCAGTCTCCGGACGGCGGGGCGGGCTAGCGGTCCCTACGAGCAGTACTTC.

This clonotype was detected ten times or more. The CDR3 protein is CASSGGTLQNIQYF. The CDR3 DNA reads as TGCGCCAGCAGCGGGGGGACACTTCAAAACATTCAGTACTTC. This sequence joins TRBV5-1 and TRBJ2-4; tentatively, D is TRBD1 or TRBD2 (6 bases each). Germline V gene data show CDR1 as SGHRS and CDR2 as YFSETQ. The CDR3 sequence is 14 residues long. Trimming cost V 4 bases and J 5 bases, with 13 bases left between them.

This clonotype has a handful of counts. This rearrangement joins TRBV4-3 to TRBJ2-7, with 15 bases lining up with TRBD2. The ends lost 4 bases at V and 5 bases at J; junction bases unmatched: 3. Per the germline V gene, CDR1 is LGHNA and CDR2 is YSLEER. The CDR3 consists of 15 residues. The CDR3 DNA sequence: TGCGCCAGCAGCCTCGGGACTAGCGGGGGGCACGAGCAGTACTTC. This gives the protein CASSLGTSGGHEQYF.

V is TRBV5-6 and J is TRBJ2-7, with a tentative D call TRBD1 (6 bases). Germline V lookup: CDR1 SGHDT, CDR2 YYEEEE. This CDR3 comprises 14 residues. V was trimmed by 0 bases and J by 3 bases, leaving 10 bases between them. The CDR3 DNA follows: TGTGCCAGCAGCTTGGGGACAGTCTACTACGAGCAGTACGTC. Protein product: CASSLGTVYYEQYV.

The chain has TRBV20-1 and TRBJ2-4; D is unresolved. CDR1 is DFQATT, CDR2 SNEGSKA, per germline (reference sequence). Trimming took 1 base from V and 0 from J, leaving 7 bases between them. The CDR3 has 14 amino acids. CDR3 bases: TGCAGTGCTAGAGCGTCACTAGCCAAAAACATTCAGTACTTC. Translation: CSARASLAKNIQYF.

The table lists this clonotype with a few counts. The rearrangement joins TRBV20-1 to TRBJ2-1; D ambiguous. V was trimmed by 5 bases and J by 0 bases, leaving 11 bases between them. Germline V CDR1 and CDR2: DFQATT, SNEGSKA (reference sequence). This CDR3 is built from 14 residues. Written as DNA, the CDR3 is TGCAGTGCTGCCCCTTTGAGCTCCTACAATGAGCAGTTCTTC. Translated, it gives CSAAPLSSYNEQFF.

The J gene is TRBJ1-4, the V gene TRBV25-1; possible D gene TRBD1, 5 bases. The CDR3 has 16 amino acids. V lost 1 base and J 8 bases, leaving 17 bases between the germline ends. Germline values: CDR1 MGHDK, CDR2 SYGVNS. The CDR3 sequence: CASSESPAGIGEKLFF. The CDR3 DNA is TGTGCCAGCAGTGAATCCCCGGCAGGGATCGGAGAAAAACTGTTTTTT.

The table lists this clonotype with many counts. The genes are TRBV7-2 and TRBJ2-1, with D perhaps matching TRBD2 (5 bases). Per the germline V gene, CDR1 is SGHTA and CDR2 is FQGNSA. The CDR3 has 14 residues. V shed 1 base and J shed 7 bases, with 11 bases lying between them. This CDR3 reads CASSLDRGWNEQFF. CDR3 coding DNA: TGTGCCAGCAGCTTAGACCGGGGTTGGAATGAGCAGTTCTTC. Filled out from reference TRBV7-2 and TRBJ2-1, the complete variable domain reads GAGVSQSPSNKVTEKGKDVELRCDPISGHTALYWYRQSLGQGLEFLIYFQGNSAPDKSGLPSDRFSAERTGGSVSTLTIQRTQQEDSAVYLCASSLDRGWNEQFFGPGTRLTVL.

This clonotype was recorded a few times. The rearrangement uses TRBV7-9 and TRBJ2-1; perhaps TRBD2 as D (5 bases). This CDR3 has 15 amino acids. The V end lost 3 bases, the J end lost 9 bases, and 18 bases lay between the germline ends. The germline gives CDR1 SEHNR, CDR2 FQNEAQ (reference sequence). The CDR3 region has the DNA TGTGCCAGCAGCTTTGCGGCTACTAGTAGAGGTGAGCAGTTCTTC. It codes for CASSFAATSRGEQFF.

This clonotype appeared once. V is TRBV4-2 and J is TRBJ2-7, with D unclear. CDR3 length: 13 residues. Germline V gene data show CDR1 as LGHNA and CDR2 as YNFKEQ. The ends were cut back, 4 bases at V and 0 bases at J, with 7 bases in the middle. The CDR3 coding sequence is TGTGCCAGCAGCCGGGATGCCTCCTACGAGCAGTACTTC. Encoded protein: CASSRDASYEQYF.

The chain uses TRBV7-6 and TRBJ2-7, with D perhaps matching TRBD1 or TRBD2 (6 bases each). The length of the CDR3 is 16 residues. Germline CDR1 reads SGHVS; CDR2 reads FNYEAQ. V gave up 6 bases and J gave up 4 bases, with 22 bases separating them. The CDR3 bases are TGTGCCAGCAGTCCACTCCAGCCGGGGGCCTCGTACGAGCAGTACTTC. Translation gives CASSPLQPGASYEQYF.

The chain recombines TRBV20-1 with TRBJ1-1; TRBD1 aligns across 11 bases. The CDR3 sequence is 16 residues long. CDR1 DFQATT and CDR2 SNEGSKA come from the germline V gene (reference sequence). V dropped 0 bases and J dropped 1; count of bases not matched to a gene: 4. CDR3 DNA sequence: TGCAGTGCTAGAGATCCCGGACAGGGGGCGAACACTGAAGCTTTCTTT. This sequence encodes CSARDPGQGANTEAFF.

About this clonotype: Mismatch with germline at one junction end may stem from a read error. This chain connects TRBV18 to TRBJ1-1; 12 positions agree with TRBD1. The germline CDR1 and CDR2 sequences are KGHSH and LQKENI. CDR3 size: 14 residues. The CDR3 nucleotides read TGTGCCAGCTCGGAGGGACAGGGGGCGACTGAAGCTCTCTTT. Translated, it gives CASSEGQGATEALF.

This clonotype was observed a handful of times. The rearrangement joins TRBV6-5 to TRBJ1-6; D might be TRBD1 (6 bases). The CDR3 is 18 amino acids. Trimming stripped 6 bases from V and 10 bases from J, with 28 bases between. Looked up from germline, CDR1 is MNHEY and CDR2 is SVGAGI. The chain's CDR3 is CASSPGSVVGTRVSPLHF. In DNA, the CDR3 is TGTGCCAGCAGCCCAGGAAGTGTTGTAGGGACACGGGTCTCACCCCTCCACTTT.

This clonotype was recorded many times. V is TRBV7-2 and J is TRBJ1-1, with TRBD1 matching 7 bases. Germline CDR1 SGHTA, CDR2 FQGNSA. The junction had 9 bases not matched to a gene; V was cut back by 6 bases and J by 2 bases. The CDR3 has 15 amino acids. CDR3 protein: CASRMLAGGNTEAFF. The CDR3 nucleotides read TGTGCCAGCAGGATGCTAGCAGGGGGAAACACTGAAGCTTTCTTT.

The chain is built from TRBV19 and TRBJ2-7; tentatively, D is TRBD1 (5 bases). V was shortened by 7 bases and J by 3 bases, with 10 bases between the two germline ends. From germline, CDR1 is LNHDA and CDR2 SQIVND (reference sequence). The CDR3 loop spans 12 amino acids. The CDR3 protein is CASKKTDYEQYV. Here the CDR3 DNA reads TGTGCCAGTAAGAAGACAGACTACGAGCAGTACGTC.

This clonotype was found a few times. The chain carries TRBV6-1 and TRBJ2-7; D gene uncertain. CDR1 and CDR2 from the germline V gene are MNHNS and SASEGT. The ends were cut back, 8 bases at V and 2 bases at J, with 10 bases in the middle. This CDR3 is 12 amino acids long. In DNA form, the CDR3 reads TGTGCCAGCTCCCCCCCAACCTACGAGCAGTACGTC. Its protein product is CASSPPTYEQYV.

This clonotype occurred many times. The CDR3 loop is CSVSEGVGTEAFF. Written as DNA, the CDR3 is TGCAGCGTTTCTGAGGGGGTGGGCACTGAAGCTTTCTTT. The rearrangement links TRBV29-1 to TRBJ1-1; D is perhaps TRBD1 (6 bases). The CDR3 is 13 amino acids. CDR1 and CDR2 from the germline V gene are SQVTM and ANQGSEA. Deletions cut 5 bases from V and 4 bases from J, with 14 bases between.

The V call is TRBV29-1, the J call TRBJ2-2, with D tentatively TRBD1 or TRBD2 (5 bases each). The germline V gene has CDR1 SQVTM and CDR2 ANQGSEA. V lost 5 bases to trimming and J lost 6 bases, with 28 bases between them. This CDR3 is 18 amino acids long. CDR3 amino acids: CSVSWLGTSVEVPGELFF. For the CDR3, the DNA is TGCAGCGTTTCCTGGTTAGGGACGTCCGTCGAGGTTCCCGGGGAGCTGTTTTTT.

DNA of the CDR3: TGTGCCAGCAGGACAGGTCCCTCCTATGGCTACACCTTC. This sequence encodes CASRTGPSYGYTF. The rearrangement links TRBV28 to TRBJ1-2; tentative D call: TRBD1 (6 bases). V lost 6 bases and J 4 bases, leaving 12 bases between the germline ends. This CDR3 has 13 residues. Germline assignment: CDR1 MDHEN and CDR2 SYDVKM.

This clonotype was recorded at least ten times. The V gene is TRBV5-5, the J gene TRBJ1-1, with D possibly matching TRBD1 (5 bases). This CDR3 is built from 16 residues. Germline-derived CDR1 and CDR2 are SGHKS and YYEKEE (reference sequence). The germline V and J ends were trimmed by 3 bases and 5 bases, with 20 bases remaining between them. The CDR3 nucleotides are TGTGCCAGCAGCTCATCGGTTCGGGGGGAGGGAACTGAAGCTTTCTTT. Translation gives CASSSSVRGEGTEAFF.

V usage is TRBV6-5 and J usage is TRBJ2-3, with D possibly being TRBD2 (5 bases). Trimming cost V 5 bases and J 2 bases, with 14 bases left between them. The length of the CDR3 is 15 residues. CDR1 is MNHEY, CDR2 SVGAGI, per germline. The CDR3 DNA follows: TGTGCCAGCAGTAGTTACGGGGTGCTCACAGATACGCAGTATTTT. Amino acids: CASSSYGVLTDTQYF.

This clonotype was seen at least ten times. In DNA form, the CDR3 reads TGTGCCAGCAGCCAAGATCTCCGAATCTCTCCGGGGCGGGGCAGAGATACGCAGTATTTT. Its protein product is CASSQDLRISPGRGRDTQYF. V usage is TRBV3-1 and J usage is TRBJ2-3, with D tentatively TRBD2 (6 bases). The CDR3 consists of 20 residues. V was shortened by 0 bases and J by 5 bases, with 27 bases between the two germline ends. CDR1 LGHDT and CDR2 YNNKEL come from the germline V gene (reference sequence).

This clonotype was observed many times. CDR3 DNA: TGTGCCAGCAGCCCGTTCGGGGGGGGCCAAGAGACCCAGTACTTC. Amino acid sequence: CASSPFGGGQETQYF. The chain couples TRBV7-2 to TRBJ2-5; 8 bases fit TRBD2. J lost 1 base, V lost 5 bases, and 6 bases had no gene match. The CDR3 sequence is 15 residues long. Germline CDR1 is SGHTA and CDR2 is FQGNSA.

This rearrangement joins TRBV5-5 to TRBJ2-7, with 13 nucleotides matching TRBD2. Germline-derived CDR1 and CDR2 are SGHKS and YYEKEE (reference sequence). The CDR3 loop spans 14 amino acids. V dropped 4 bases and J dropped 7; count of bases not matched to a gene: 5. As DNA, the CDR3 is TGTGCCAGCAGCCACGGACTAGCGGGGGAGGAGCAGTACGTC. This gives the protein CASSHGLAGEEQYV.